One and the same sample provided the 12 T cell receptor beta chains below, sequenced in a study of shared clonotypes between healthy human individuals. Clones were read by immunoSEQ multiplex PCR, and TCRdb kept only the in-frame ones, dropping some. Found here are about 2.4 million clones, roughly nine tenths of them singletons; the top ten hold under 0.15%. Sequencing input: naive CD4+ T cells sorted from blood. The subset is: CD45RA+ positively selected. The receptors here all came from a young man in good health.

The chain employs TRBV5-1 and TRBJ2-3, with 12 bases aligning to TRBD2. J was trimmed by 6 bases and V by 3 bases; bases with no gene match: 5. This CDR3 contains 15 residues. Germline CDR1 and CDR2: SGHRS and YFSETQ. DNA of the CDR3: TGCGCCAGCAGCTCTTCTAGCGGGAGGGATGATACGCAGTATTTT. Protein: CASSSSSGRDDTQYF.

This chain uses TRBV5-1 with TRBJ1-1; 11 bases match TRBD1. Trimming cost V 5 bases and J 5 bases; bases outside gene matches: 8. The V gene's germline CDR1 is SGHRS and CDR2 YFSETQ. The CDR3 loop spans 15 amino acids. The CDR3 here is CASRGTGGKLTEAFF. The CDR3 nucleotides read TGCGCCAGCAGGGGGACAGGGGGTAAGCTTACTGAAGCTTTCTTT.

The V gene is TRBV6-6, the J gene TRBJ2-1; D remains ambiguous. The V gene's germline CDR1 is MNHNY and CDR2 SVGAGI (reference sequence). V was cut by 7 bases and J by 1 base, with 14 bases left in between. The CDR3 spans 15 residues. The CDR3 sequence: CASTLGTISYNEQFF. The CDR3 DNA follows: TGTGCCAGCACTCTCGGTACTATTTCCTACAATGAGCAGTTCTTC.

The rearrangement links TRBV4-3 to TRBJ2-3; 10 nucleotides line up with TRBD1. V lost 2 bases and J lost 8; bases outside the gene matches: 7. CDR1 LGHNA and CDR2 YSLEER come from the germline V gene. The CDR3 is made up of 15 amino acids. The CDR3 DNA follows: TGCGCCAGCAGCCAACGGACAGGGGGAATGCGTACGCAGTATTTT. This codes for CASSQRTGGMRTQYF.

The chain combines TRBV30 with TRBJ2-1, with TRBD1 matching over 12 bases. The CDR3 consists of 14 residues. Trimming took 7 bases from V and 9 from J; bases not matched to a gene: 10. CDR1 and CDR2 from the germline V gene are GTSNPN and SVGIG (reference sequence). CDR3 loop: CASTGDRGHSEQFF. CDR3 coding DNA: TGTGCCTCGACGGGGGACAGGGGGCACAGTGAGCAGTTCTTC.

The chain couples TRBV10-3 to TRBJ2-2, with TRBD1 matching 10 bases. Germline-derived CDR1 and CDR2 are ENHRY and SYGVKD. The J segment lost 4 bases and the V segment lost 4 bases, leaving 3 bases of the junction unmatched. This CDR3 contains 15 residues. The CDR3 sequence is CAISVGTGVTGELFF. CDR3 bases: TGTGCCATCAGTGTGGGGACAGGGGTCACCGGGGAGCTGTTTTTT.

This chain connects TRBV19 to TRBJ2-3; D is tentatively TRBD1 or TRBD2 (5 bases each). The CDR3 totals 13 residues. Trimming shortened V by 6 bases and J by 1 base, and 8 bases separated the two germline ends. Germline V gives CDR1 LNHDA, CDR2 SQIVND (reference sequence). CDR3 protein: CASRRDGTDTQYF. The CDR3 nucleotides are TGTGCCAGTAGAAGGGACGGCACAGATACGCAGTATTTT. The variable domain in full, completed from reference TRBV19 and TRBJ2-3, reads DGGITQSPKYLFRKEGQNVTLSCEQNLNHDAMYWYRQDPGQGLRLIYYSQIVNDFQKGDIAEGYSVSREKKESFPLTVTSAQKNPTAFYLCASRRDGTDTQYFGPGTRLTVL.

The J gene is TRBJ1-6, the V gene TRBV6-5; D possibly corresponds to TRBD1 (6 bases). Germline CDR1 reads MNHEY; CDR2 reads SVGAGI. The V end was cut by 2 bases, the J end by 7 bases, with 12 bases between. The CDR3 covers 15 residues. In nucleotides, the CDR3 is TGTGCCAGCAGTTACGGAAGGGGGGAAAATTCACCCCTCCACTTT. Protein: CASSYGRGENSPLHF.

This clone has only one observation. The V call is TRBV5-6, the J call TRBJ1-2; the D is unclear. CDR1 is SGHDT and CDR2 is YYEEEE in the germline V gene. V lost 0 bases and J lost 2, with 5 bases in between. The CDR3 runs 13 residues. The CDR3 protein is CASSLAENYGYTF. The CDR3 nucleotides read TGTGCCAGCAGCTTGGCAGAGAACTATGGCTACACCTTC.

The chain recombines TRBV6-6 with TRBJ1-2; D call uncertain. The V gene lost 6 bases and the J gene lost 2 bases, with 10 bases spanning the gap. Germline-derived CDR1 and CDR2 are MNHNY and SVGAGI (reference sequence). This CDR3 spans 13 amino acids. The DNA for the CDR3 is TGTGCCAGCAGCCGGACTTCAAACTATGGCTACACCTTC. Its translation is CASSRTSNYGYTF.

The J gene is TRBJ2-2, the V gene TRBV18; D possibly corresponds to TRBD1 (5 bases). The CDR3 contains 16 residues. V dropped 8 bases and J dropped 4 bases, with 20 bases sitting between them. The V gene's germline CDR1 is KGHSH and CDR2 LQKENI. This CDR3 is CASAVLDSGSTGELFF. The CDR3 DNA is TGTGCCAGCGCTGTCCTTGATTCAGGGTCCACCGGGGAGCTGTTTTTT.

The table lists this clone with a count of one. This chain links TRBV5-4 with TRBJ2-2; D is tentatively TRBD1 or TRBD2 (5 bases each). With 4 bases removed from V and 0 bases from J, the gap between germline ends came to 13 bases. The CDR3 extends over 16 amino acids. Germline V gene lookup returns CDR1 SGHNT and CDR2 YYREEE (reference sequence). The CDR3 nucleotides are TGTGCCAGCAGCAGTGTTTGGGGACCGAACACCGGGGAGCTGTTTTTT. This translates into CASSSVWGPNTGELFF. Variable domain in full (rest from reference TRBV5-4 and TRBJ2-2): ETGVTQSPTHLIKTRGQQVTLRCSSQSGHNTVSWYQQALGQGPQFIFQYYREEENGRGNFPPRFSGLQFPNYSSELNVNALELDDSALYLCASSSVWGPNTGELFFGEGSRLTVL.